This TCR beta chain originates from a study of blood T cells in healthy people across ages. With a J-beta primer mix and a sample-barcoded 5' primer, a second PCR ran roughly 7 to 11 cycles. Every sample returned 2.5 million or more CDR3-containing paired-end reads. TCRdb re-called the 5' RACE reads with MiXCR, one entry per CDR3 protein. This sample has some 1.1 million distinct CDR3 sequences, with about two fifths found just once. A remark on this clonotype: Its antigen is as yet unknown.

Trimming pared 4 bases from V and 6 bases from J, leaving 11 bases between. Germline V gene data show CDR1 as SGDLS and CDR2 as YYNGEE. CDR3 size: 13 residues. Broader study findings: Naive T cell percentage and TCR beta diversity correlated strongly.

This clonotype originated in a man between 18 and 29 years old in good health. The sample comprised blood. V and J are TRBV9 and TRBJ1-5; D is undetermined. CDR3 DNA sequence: TGTGCCAGCAGCTTCAACCATGGTCAGCCCCAGCATTTT. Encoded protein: CASSFNHGQPQHF.